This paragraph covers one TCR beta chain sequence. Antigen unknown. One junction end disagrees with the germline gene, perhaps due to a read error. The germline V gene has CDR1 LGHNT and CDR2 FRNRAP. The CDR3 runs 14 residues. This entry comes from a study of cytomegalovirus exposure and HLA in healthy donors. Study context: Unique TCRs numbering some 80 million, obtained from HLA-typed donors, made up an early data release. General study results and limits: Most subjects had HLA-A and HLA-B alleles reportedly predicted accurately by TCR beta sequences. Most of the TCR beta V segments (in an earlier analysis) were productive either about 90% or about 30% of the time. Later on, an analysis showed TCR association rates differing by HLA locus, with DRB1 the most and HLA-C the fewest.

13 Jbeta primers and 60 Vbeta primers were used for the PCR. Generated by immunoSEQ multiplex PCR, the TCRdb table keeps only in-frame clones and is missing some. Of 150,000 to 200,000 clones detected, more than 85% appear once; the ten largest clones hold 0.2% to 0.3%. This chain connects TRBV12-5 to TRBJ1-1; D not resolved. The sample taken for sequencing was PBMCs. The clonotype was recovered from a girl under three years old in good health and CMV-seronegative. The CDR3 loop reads CARGPREGNTEAFF. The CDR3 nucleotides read TGTGCTCGTGGTCCTAGGGAGGGAAACACTGAAGCTTTCTTT. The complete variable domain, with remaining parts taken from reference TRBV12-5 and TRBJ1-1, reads DARVTQTPRHKVTEMGQEVTMRCQPILGHNTVFWYRQTMMQGLELLAYFRNRAPLDDSGMPKDRFSAEMPDATLATLKIQPSEPRDSAVYFCARGPREGNTEAFFGQGTRLTVV.